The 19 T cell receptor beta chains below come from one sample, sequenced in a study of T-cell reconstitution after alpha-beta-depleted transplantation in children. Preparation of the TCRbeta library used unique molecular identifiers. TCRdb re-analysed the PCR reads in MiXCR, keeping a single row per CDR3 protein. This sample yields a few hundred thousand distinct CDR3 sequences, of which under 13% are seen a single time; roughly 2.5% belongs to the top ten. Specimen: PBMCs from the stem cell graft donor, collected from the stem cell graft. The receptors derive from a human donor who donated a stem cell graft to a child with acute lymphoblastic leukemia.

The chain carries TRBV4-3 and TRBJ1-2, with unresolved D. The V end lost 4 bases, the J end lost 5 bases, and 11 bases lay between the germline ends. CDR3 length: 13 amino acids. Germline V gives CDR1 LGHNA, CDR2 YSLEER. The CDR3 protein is CASSPRTGYGYTF. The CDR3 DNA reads TGCGCCAGCAGCCCCCGGACCGGTTATGGCTACACCTTC.

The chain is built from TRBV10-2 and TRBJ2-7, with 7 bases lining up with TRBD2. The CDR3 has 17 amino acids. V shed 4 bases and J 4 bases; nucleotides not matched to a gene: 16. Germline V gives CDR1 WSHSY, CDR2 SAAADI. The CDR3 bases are TGCGCCAGCAGTGCCATCCCTTTCTCTAGCGGAAGTTACGAGCAGTACTTC. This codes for CASSAIPFSSGSYEQYF.

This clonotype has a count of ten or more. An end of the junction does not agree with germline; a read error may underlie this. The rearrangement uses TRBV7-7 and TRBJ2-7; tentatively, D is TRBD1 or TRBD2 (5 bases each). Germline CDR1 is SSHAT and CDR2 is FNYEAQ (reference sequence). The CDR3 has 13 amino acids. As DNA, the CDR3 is TGTGCTAGCAGCTTAGCATTGGGGGACGAGCAGTACTTC. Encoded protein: CASSLALGDEQYF.

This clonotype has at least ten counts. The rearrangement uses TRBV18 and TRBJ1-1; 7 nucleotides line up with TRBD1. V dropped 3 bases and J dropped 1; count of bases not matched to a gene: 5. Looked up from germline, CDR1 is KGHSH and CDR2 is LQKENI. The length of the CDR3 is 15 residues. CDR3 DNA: TGTGCCAGCTCACCTCGACAGGGAAGGAACACTGAAGCTTTCTTT. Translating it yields CASSPRQGRNTEAFF.

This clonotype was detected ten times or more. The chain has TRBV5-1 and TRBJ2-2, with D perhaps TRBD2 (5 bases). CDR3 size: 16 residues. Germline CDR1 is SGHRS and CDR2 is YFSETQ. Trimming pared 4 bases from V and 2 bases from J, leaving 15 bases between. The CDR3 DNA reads TGCGCCAGCAGCGAGAGACCGGGAATAAACACCGGGGAGCTGTTTTTT. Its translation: CASSERPGINTGELFF.

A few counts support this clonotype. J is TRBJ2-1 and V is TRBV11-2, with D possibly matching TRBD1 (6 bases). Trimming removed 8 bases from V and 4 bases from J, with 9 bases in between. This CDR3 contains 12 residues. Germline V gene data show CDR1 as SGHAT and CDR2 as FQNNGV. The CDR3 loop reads CASGGPYNEQFF. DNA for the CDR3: TGTGCCAGCGGGGGCCCATACAATGAGCAGTTCTTC.

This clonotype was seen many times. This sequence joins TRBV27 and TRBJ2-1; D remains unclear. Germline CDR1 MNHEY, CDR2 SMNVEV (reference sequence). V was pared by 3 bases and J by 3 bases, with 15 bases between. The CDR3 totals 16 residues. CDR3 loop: CASSFSIGSFYNEQFF. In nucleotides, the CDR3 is TGTGCCAGCAGTTTTTCGATAGGAAGCTTCTACAATGAGCAGTTCTTC.

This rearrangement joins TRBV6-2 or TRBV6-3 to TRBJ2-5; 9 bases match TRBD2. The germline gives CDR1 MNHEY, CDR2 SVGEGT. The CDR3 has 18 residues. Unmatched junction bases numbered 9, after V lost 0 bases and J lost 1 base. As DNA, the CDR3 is TGTGCCAGCAGTTACTCGCTGGGGCGGACTAGCGTCCAAGAGACCCAGTACTTC. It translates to CASSYSLGRTSVQETQYF.

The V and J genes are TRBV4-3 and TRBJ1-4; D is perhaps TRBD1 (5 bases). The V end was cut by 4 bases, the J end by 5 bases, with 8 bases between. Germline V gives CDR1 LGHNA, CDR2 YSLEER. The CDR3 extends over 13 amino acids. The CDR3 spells CASSPHRNEKLFF. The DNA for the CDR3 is TGCGCCAGCAGCCCCCACAGGAATGAAAAACTGTTTTTT.

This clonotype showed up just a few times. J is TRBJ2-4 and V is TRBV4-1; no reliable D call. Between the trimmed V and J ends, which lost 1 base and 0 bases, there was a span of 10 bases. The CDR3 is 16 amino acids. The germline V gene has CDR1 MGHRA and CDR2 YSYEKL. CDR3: CASSQGLFVAKNIQYF. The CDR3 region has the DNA TGCGCCAGCAGCCAAGGCCTATTCGTAGCCAAAAACATTCAGTACTTC.

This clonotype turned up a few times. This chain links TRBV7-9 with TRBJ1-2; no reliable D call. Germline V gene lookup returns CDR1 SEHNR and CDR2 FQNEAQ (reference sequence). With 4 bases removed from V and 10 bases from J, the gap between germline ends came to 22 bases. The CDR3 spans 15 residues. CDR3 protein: CASSSPGSGAIDYTF. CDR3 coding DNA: TGTGCCAGCAGCTCCCCCGGAAGTGGAGCTATTGACTACACCTTC.

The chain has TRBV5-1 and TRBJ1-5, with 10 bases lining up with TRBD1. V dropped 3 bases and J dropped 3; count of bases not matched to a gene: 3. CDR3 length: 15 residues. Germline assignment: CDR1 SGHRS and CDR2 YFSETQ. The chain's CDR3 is CASSWTGGNNQPQHF. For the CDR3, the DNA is TGCGCCAGCAGCTGGACAGGGGGTAACAATCAGCCCCAGCATTTT. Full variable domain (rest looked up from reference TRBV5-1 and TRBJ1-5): KAGVTQTPRYLIKTRGQQVTLSCSPISGHRSVSWYQQTPGQGLQFLFEYFSETQRNKGNFPGRFSGRQFSNSRSEMNVSTLELGDSALYLCASSWTGGNNQPQHFGDGTRLSIL.

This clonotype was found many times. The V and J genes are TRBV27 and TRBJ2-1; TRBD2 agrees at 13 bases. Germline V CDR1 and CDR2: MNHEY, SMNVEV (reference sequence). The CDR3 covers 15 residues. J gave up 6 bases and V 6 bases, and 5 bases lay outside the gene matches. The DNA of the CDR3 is TGTGCCAGCAGCCCCGGGACTAGCGGGATCAATGAGCAGTTCTTC. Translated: CASSPGTSGINEQFF.

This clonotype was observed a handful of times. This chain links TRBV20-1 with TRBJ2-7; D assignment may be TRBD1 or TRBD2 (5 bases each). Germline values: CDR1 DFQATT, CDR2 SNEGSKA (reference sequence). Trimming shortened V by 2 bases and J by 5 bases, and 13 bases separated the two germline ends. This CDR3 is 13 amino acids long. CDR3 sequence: CSARRQGDNEQYF. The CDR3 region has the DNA TGCAGTGCTAGAAGGCAGGGAGATAACGAGCAGTACTTC.

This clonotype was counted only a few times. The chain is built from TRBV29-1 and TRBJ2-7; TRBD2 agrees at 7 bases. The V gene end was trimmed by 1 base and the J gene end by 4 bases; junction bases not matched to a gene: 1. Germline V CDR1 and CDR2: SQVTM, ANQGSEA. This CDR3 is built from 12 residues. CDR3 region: CSVEGRGYEQYF. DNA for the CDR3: TGCAGCGTTGAAGGGCGGGGGTACGAGCAGTACTTC.

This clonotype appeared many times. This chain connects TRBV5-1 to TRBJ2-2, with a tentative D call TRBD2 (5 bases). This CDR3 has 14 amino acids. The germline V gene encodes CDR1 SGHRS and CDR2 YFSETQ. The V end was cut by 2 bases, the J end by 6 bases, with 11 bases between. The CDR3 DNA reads TGCGCCAGCAGCTTAGTGGGAGAATCCGGGGAGCTGTTTTTT. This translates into CASSLVGESGELFF.

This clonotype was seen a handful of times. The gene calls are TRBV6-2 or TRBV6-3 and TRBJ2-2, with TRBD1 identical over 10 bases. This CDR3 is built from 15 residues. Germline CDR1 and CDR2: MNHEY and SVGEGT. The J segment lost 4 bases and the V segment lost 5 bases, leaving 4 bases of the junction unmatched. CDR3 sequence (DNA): TGTGCCAGCAGTGACAGGGGGCGCGGCACCGGGGAGCTGTTTTTT. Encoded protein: CASSDRGRGTGELFF.

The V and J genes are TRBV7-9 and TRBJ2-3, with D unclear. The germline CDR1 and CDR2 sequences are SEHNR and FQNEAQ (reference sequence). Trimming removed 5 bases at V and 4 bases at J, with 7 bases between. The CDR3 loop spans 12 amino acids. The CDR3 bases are TGTGCCAGCAGCGTGGGCTCAGATACGCAGTATTTT. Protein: CASSVGSDTQYF.

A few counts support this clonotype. The CDR3 DNA follows: TGCAGTGCTAGGACCACAGGTGGGGGGGTATATAGCAATCAGCCCCAGCATTTT. It yields the protein CSARTTGGGVYSNQPQHF. The V call is TRBV20-1, the J call TRBJ1-5, with TRBD1 as a possible D gene (5 bases). The V end lost 3 bases, the J end lost 0 bases, and 21 bases lay between the germline ends. CDR3 length equals 18 residues. Germline CDR1 DFQATT, CDR2 SNEGSKA (reference sequence).